This note documents a single T cell receptor (beta chain) sequence. Antigen: not known. This specimen comes from a study of T cells expressing NK-cell markers. CDR3 size: 13 residues. Per germline, CDR1 SQVTM and CDR2 ANQGSEA. General study results and limits: Dominant NKG2C+ clonotypes were found to form roughly 1.0-7.0% of CD8+ T cells in 5 or 6 donors.

TCRdb re-analyzed the 5' RACE reads; it lists each CDR3 protein once, without DNA. The ten most abundant clones cover about 0.39% of a sample with some 300,000 distinct CDR3 sequences. V is TRBV29-1 and J is TRBJ2-2; the TRBD2 assignment by TCRdb is unverifiable without DNA. The sequence was collected from a man between 18 and 29 years old in good health. The sequencing input was blood T cells: a sorted CD56 or NKG2C T cell subset, CD4+ or CD8+ T cells, or bulk PBMC T cells (not recorded which). The CDR3 protein is CSVDAGGTGELFF.